This TCR beta chain was sequenced during a study of long-term antiretroviral therapy in people with HIV (dated by TCRdb to the early 2020s). Context from the whole study: The earliest samples were collected approximately a decade before the 2015 WHO recommendation for immediate ART, a period when ART was typically delayed until CD4 counts fell. A retrospective serial study tested whether ART initiation and durable HIV suppression were associated with changes in peripheral blood TRB repertoire composition and diversity. The cohort contributed fewer than 200 cryopreserved PBMC samples from 30 to 35 adults with confirmed HIV infection, collected serially over a mean of about six years (range 1-12). Among the 30 or so participants with HIV, ten to twelve were female. No cross-contamination during QIAcube processing was shown when test extractions of a monoclonal T-cell line were performed alongside fewer than 40 polyclonal samples.

To be included, a participant needed at least one PBMC sample from before ART initiation plus at least two post-ART samples. All participants with HIV were treated in the United States of America. Cryopreserved samples of about 0.9-11 million PBMC were thawed and washed before DNA extraction. At the time of the earliest PBMC sample, participants with HIV were aged between roughly 23 and 60 years. Per participant, PBMC samples came from 1-4 timepoints prior to ART initiation and 2-8 timepoints following ART initiation, for a median of 7 samples. Serial HIV viral load, CD4+ T-cell count, ART history and demographic data were obtained for every participant. Genomic DNA was extracted from unsorted PBMC with a Qiagen kit on a QIAcube, with processing performed in batches of 12 samples. With respect to this clone: What antigen it recognizes has not been identified. No qualities accompany the bases; no much larger clone lies one base away.

Spanning cysteine to phenylalanine, the CDR3 consists of 13 amino acids. Just CDR3 DNA is preserved here, 39 bases in frame from base 1. Between the V and J ends, shortened by 1 base and 4 bases respectively, the junction contains 8 bases. CDR1 and CDR2 (SGHVS, FNYEAQ) derive from the germline V gene. The study at large found these results: CDR3 length ranges in HIV repertoires were narrower than in controls, and network structure suggested an antigen-experienced repertoire with only a slight naive shift after ART. The samples were dated from about 2003 to 2018, and the ART regimens that were used may be less effective than current ART regimens. The repertoire was dominated across all time points by expanded TRB clones identified before ART initiation, although this dominance was seen to fluctuate and to decrease in many PLHIV after ART. Because PBMC availability was limited, only the TCR beta chain was sequenced, with no alpha chain pairing. ART initiation was associated with a significant increase in TRB diversity, but diversity stayed significantly below transplant donor controls even after long-term ART. Because pre-ART samples had limited cell numbers, unsorted PBMC were profiled rather than sorted CD4+ and CD8+ T cells. Inferences about post-ART repertoire changes were limited because no data were available on ART adherence, viral resistance or therapy changes.

Sequencing of the TRB variable region was done with the immunoSEQ hsTCRB v3.0 assay at survey level resolution. The targeted TRB sequencing depth was about 40,000-50,000 T-cell genomes per sample. An Illumina MiSeq with a v3 150-cycle kit was used to sequence the pooled TRB libraries. Processing in the source paper ran as follows. Analysis of repertoires was carried out in R inside a reproducible Nextflow workflow spanning QC, data transformation and analysis. LymphoSeq2, an R package for exploring AIRR-Seq data, was used to implement the custom analyses. A few samples that yielded fewer than 5000 total TRB sequences were excluded, so that 200 or so HIV repertoires were analyzed. Among the approximately 190 retained HIV repertoires, approximately 59 were collected before ART initiation and 129 after ART initiation. Repertoires were downsampled to 5000 TRB nucleotide sequences, with summary statistics averaged over 100 downsampling iterations. The analysis kept only TRB sequences whose CDR3 regions were at least seven amino acids long. A Shannon entropy-derived clonality score and the Gini coefficient were used to measure diversity. In repertoire networks, the top 5000 CDR3 amino acid sequences were linked whenever an edit distance of one separated two sequences. GLIPH2 predicted antigen specificity groups and MHC restriction for TRB CDR3 amino acid sequences. Known CMV, EBV, HIV or tissue antigen associations were flagged by matching CDR3 amino acid sequences against VDJdb and McPAS-TCR. Pre-ART, post-ART and control groups were compared with Wilcoxon signed-rank tests and Holm-Bonferroni correction. TCRdb re-hosts the immuneACCESS table, in-frame sequences only. Its copies lack some clones; in the studies checked, an unresolved V gene accounts for under half of them, and the cause for the rest is not known. V and J calls plus clone size are reproduced from that table; the DNA served to infer D and trimming. The sample profile shows 30,000 or so clones; about 93% of them were found once. The ten top clones hold 6.4% of the sample.

The sample here was unsorted PBMCs, taken almost 6.7 years after starting antiretroviral therapy. The rearrangement joined TRBV7-6 to TRBJ2-7; the D gene assignment is perhaps TRBD1 or TRBD2, with each matching 5 bases. This TCR came from a woman aged 40-49 years with HIV. The sequence in DNA is TGTGCCAGCAGCTTAGGGGACGGGTACGAGCAGTACTTC. Translated, it reads CASSLGDGYEQYF. This CDR3, with the reference TRBV7-6 and TRBJ2-7 proteins standing in past its ends, gives the full variable domain GAGVSQSPRYKVTKRGQDVALRCDPISGHVSLYWYRQALGQGPEFLTYFNYEAQQDKSGLPNDRFSAERPEGSISTLTIQRTEQRDSAMYRCASSLGDGYEQYFGPGTRLTVT.